Here is one T cell receptor beta chain with its context. Its antigen is as yet unknown. These data are taken from a study of Ad26.COV2.S vaccination and SARS-CoV-2 variants. Overall study: Donor allocation was to the COV1001 Ad26.COV2.S trial arm. Intramuscular Ad26.COV2.S at 5x10^10 or 1x10^11 viral particles. Study-wide results and limits: Once vaccination had occurred, spike-specific CD8+ and CD4+ T cell responses reportedly showed substantial breadth. Individuals receiving vaccine had higher spike-specific TCR breadth than placebo recipients did.

Clones were sequenced by immunoSEQ multiplex PCR, and TCRdb holds only the in-frame ones, with some missing. The sample holds hundreds of thousands of clones; approximately 89% are singletons and the top ten take around 3%. This sample's treatment: roughly 18 received Ad26.COV2.S at low or high dose, single or two shots; about 5 received placebo; per-sample allocation not given. Repertoires come from day 63 after the first vaccine or placebo injection. Trimming removed 4 bases from V and 1 base from J; junction bases left unmatched: 7. The CDR3 is 16 amino acids. CDR1 and CDR2 (germline): SGHKS, YYEKEE (reference sequence).

The chain couples TRBV5-5 to TRBJ2-1; 8 nucleotides align to TRBD2. The clonotype was recovered from a person between 18 and 65 years old who received the Ad26.COV2.S COVID-19 vaccine or a placebo. The specimen comprised peripheral blood, sampled in a trial of Ad26.COV2.S vaccine versus placebo. The CDR3 DNA reads as TGTGCCAGCAGCCGGGGGGGCGCGGGTTCCTACAATGAGCAGTTCTTC. It codes for CASSRGGAGSYNEQFF.